Below, one T cell receptor beta chain is given with its context. Its target is unknown. This entry is derived from a study of cytomegalovirus exposure and HLA in healthy donors. Study-wide results and limits: Three of the chains that were CMV-associated were confirmed in vitro to be specific for CMV antigens. Beyond CMV serostatus, there was no information to go on about immune exposure. A list of about 160 TCR beta chains associated with cytomegalovirus was given.

Use of 60 Vbeta and 13 Jbeta primers characterized the PCR. Generated by immunoSEQ multiplex PCR, the TCRdb table keeps only in-frame clones and is missing some. The data hold more than 100,000 clones, with 60% to 85% observed a single time. Trimming took 6 bases from V and 5 from J; bases not matched to a gene: 7. Germline V lookup: CDR1 MNHNY, CDR2 SVGAGI (reference sequence). This CDR3 is built from 15 residues. This clonotype was sampled from a female donor in good health and CMV-seropositive. The specimen was PBMCs. The V gene is TRBV6-6, the J gene TRBJ1-6, with 7 bases fitting TRBD1. The CDR3 DNA reads TGTGCCAGCAGGGGGACAGAAAGAAATAATTCACCCCTCCACTTT. This codes for CASRGTERNNSPLHF.